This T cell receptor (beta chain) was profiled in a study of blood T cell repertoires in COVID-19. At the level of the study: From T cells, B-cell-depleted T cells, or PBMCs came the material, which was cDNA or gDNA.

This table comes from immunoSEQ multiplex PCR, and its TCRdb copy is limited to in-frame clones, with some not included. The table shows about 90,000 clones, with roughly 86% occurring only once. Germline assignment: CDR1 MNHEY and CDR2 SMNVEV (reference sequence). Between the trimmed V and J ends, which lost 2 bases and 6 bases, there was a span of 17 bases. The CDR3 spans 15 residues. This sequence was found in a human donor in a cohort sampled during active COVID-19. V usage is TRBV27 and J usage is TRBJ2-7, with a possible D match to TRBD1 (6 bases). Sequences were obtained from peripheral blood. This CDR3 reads CASSLKPTGEGEQYF. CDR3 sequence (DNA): TGTGCCAGCAGTTTAAAGCCGACAGGCGAAGGCGAGCAGTACTTC.